The rows below give T cell receptor beta chains drawn from one sample of a study of identical twins. Each CDR3 protein gets one entry after TCRdb re-called the 5' RACE reads with MiXCR. The data contain hundreds of thousands of distinct CDR3 sequences, just over 7% of them singletons. These data also formed part of another study, on yellow fever vaccine responses in identical twins.

The specimen was PBMCs. All receptors come from a woman aged 18-29 years in good health. Both conserved end residues are part of each CDR3. The D gene is left open where the match is weak. Part of the rows lack a size; the others show once, few, many or a class for expanded clones.

TGTGCCAGCTCACCACCGTACAGGGATCACACAGATACGCAGTATTTT	CASSPPYRDHTDTQYF	many	TRBV18	-	TRBJ2-3
TGTGCCAGCAGCCCCCCAGGTTTCCTTGAGCAGTACTTC	CASSPPGFLEQYF	-	TRBV7-2	-	TRBJ2-7
TGTGCCAGCAGCTACCCCCCCGATCTAGCGGGTACAGATACGCAGTATTTT	CASSYPPDLAGTDTQYF	-	TRBV12-3/TRBV12-4	TRBD2	TRBJ2-3
TGTGCCATCGCACTGGGGCCTAGCGGGAGTCAGGGCGAGCAGTACTTC	CAIALGPSGSQGEQYF	few	TRBV10-3	TRBD2	TRBJ2-7
TGTGCCAGCAGCTTAGATCAGCTCCCGGGTATTCAGTACTTC	CASSLDQLPGIQYF	-	TRBV11-2	-	TRBJ2-4
TGCAGTGCTGGACAGGGGGCGAACACTGAAGCTTTCTTT	CSAGQGANTEAFF	many	TRBV20-1	TRBD1	TRBJ1-1
TGTGCCAGCAGCCCCAGACTAGCGGGAGGGGCAGATACGCAGTATTTT	CASSPRLAGGADTQYF	-	TRBV9	TRBD2	TRBJ2-3
TGTGCCAGCAGTTTAAACAGGGGGCAAGCTGAAGCTTTCTTT	CASSLNRGQAEAFF	few	TRBV28	TRBD1	TRBJ1-1
TGCGCCAGCTCTAGGGTCGGGGGAGTCGGATACGAGCAGTACTTC	CASSRVGGVGYEQYF	many	TRBV5-1	-	TRBJ2-7
TGTGCCAGCCGGGCGGGGAGCGAGCAGTACTTC	CASRAGSEQYF	few	TRBV6-5	-	TRBJ2-7
TGTGCCAGCAGCTCACGGACTTACCGCACAGATACGCAGTATTTT	CASSSRTYRTDTQYF	-	TRBV7-2	-	TRBJ2-3
TGTGCCAGCAGCCGGGACCAGTCTAAACCCCAGCATTTT	CASSRDQSKPQHF	many	TRBV3-1	-	TRBJ1-5
TGTGCCAGCAGCTTATTAGGGTTAGGGACAGATACGCAGTATTTT	CASSLLGLGTDTQYF	-	TRBV7-2	-	TRBJ2-3
TGTGCCATCAGTGAGGGTCAGGGGGACGCTGAAGCTTTCTTT	CAISEGQGDAEAFF	many	TRBV10-3	TRBD1	TRBJ1-1
TGTGCCAGCAGCTCGGCCCGGGGCGGAGGCGAGAAAGAGACCCAGTACTTC	CASSSARGGGEKETQYF	few	TRBV7-7	-	TRBJ2-5
TGTGCCAGCAGCTCACCCCAGACAGGGGATGAAAAACTGTTTTTT	CASSSPQTGDEKLFF	many	TRBV7-9	TRBD1	TRBJ1-4
TGTGCCAGCAGACTCCCCTTCTGGGGCGGGGGAGACAATGAGCAGTTCTTC	CASRLPFWGGGDNEQFF	many	TRBV6-1	TRBD2	TRBJ2-1
TGTGCCAGCATTAGGGACAATCCGAACACTGAAGCTTTCTTT	CASIRDNPNTEAFF	-	TRBV6-5	-	TRBJ1-1
TGCGCCAGCAGCTTCCGAGACAGGTCAAATAACATTCAGTACTTC	CASSFRDRSNNIQYF	many	TRBV5-1	-	TRBJ2-4
TGTGCCAGCAGCTTACCGGACAGGGCTTCGCTCAACACTGAAGCTTTCTTT	CASSLPDRASLNTEAFF	few	TRBV7-2	TRBD1	TRBJ1-1
TGTGCCAGCAGCCCCCGGTTGCCAGATACGCAGTATTTT	CASSPRLPDTQYF	few	TRBV4-2	-	TRBJ2-3
TGCAGTGCTAGAGGAGGACCCTTAAATTCACCCCTCCACTTT	CSARGGPLNSPLHF	many	TRBV20-1	-	TRBJ1-6
TGTGCCACCAGTGAGCCACTAGCGGGAGCTAAACAGTTCTTC	CATSEPLAGAKQFF	-	TRBV24-1	TRBD2	TRBJ2-1
TGTGCCAGCAGCCCCTGGACAGAACAAGAGACCCAGTACTTC	CASSPWTEQETQYF	few	TRBV3-1	-	TRBJ2-5
TGCAGTGCTAGAGATGTCGTAAACGAGCAGTACTTC	CSARDVVNEQYF	-	TRBV20-1	-	TRBJ2-7
TGCGCCAGCAGCCTCACCGGACAGGCTTGGACTGAAGCTTTCTTT	CASSLTGQAWTEAFF	few	TRBV5-1	TRBD1	TRBJ1-1
TGCGCCAGCAGCTCACCTACTAGCGGGAGGCCGTCAATTAACTACAATGAGCAGTTCTTC	CASSSPTSGRPSINYNEQFF	many	TRBV5-1	TRBD2	TRBJ2-1
TGTGCCAGCCTAAGTAGGGGGCTCAGAGAGACCCAGTACTTC	CASLSRGLRETQYF	few	TRBV6-1	TRBD1	TRBJ2-5
TGTGCCAGCAGCCACCGACAGGGTAGAAACACCGGGGAGCTGTTTTTT	CASSHRQGRNTGELFF	many	TRBV14	TRBD1	TRBJ2-2
TGTGCCAGTAGCGTGGGACAGGGGCCCCCCGGGGAGCTGTTTTTT	CASSVGQGPPGELFF	few	TRBV19	TRBD1	TRBJ2-2
TGTGCCACCTCCCCCGGGGGCGGCACCGGGGAGCTGTTTTTT	CATSPGGGTGELFF	-	TRBV10-3	-	TRBJ2-2
TGTGCCAGCAGTTTTGCCCCCCCGCGGGACAGGGGAGGAGGCTACACCTTC	CASSFAPPRDRGGGYTF	-	TRBV27	TRBD1	TRBJ1-2
TGCAGCGTTGTTGGTGGGAGGGGCCACAATGAGCAGTTCTTC	CSVVGGRGHNEQFF	many	TRBV29-1	TRBD2	TRBJ2-1
TGTGCCAGCAAATCGGGACTACACAGCTCCTACGAGCAGTACTTC	CASKSGLHSSYEQYF	-	TRBV27	TRBD2	TRBJ2-7
TGCAGCGTTGTGTCAGAGACCCAGTACTTC	CSVVSETQYF	once	TRBV29-1	-	TRBJ2-5
TGTGCCAGCAGGCAAGTTCAGGGGCAATACGAGCAGTACTTC	CASRQVQGQYEQYF	few	TRBV7-2	-	TRBJ2-7
TGTGCCATCAAGCCCTCCGAACGGAGGGTGAATCAGCCCCAGCATTTT	CAIKPSERRVNQPQHF	many	TRBV10-3	-	TRBJ1-5
TGTGCCATCAGGGGACAGGGGGCAAAGAACACTGAAGCTTTCTTT	CAIRGQGAKNTEAFF	few	TRBV10-3	TRBD1	TRBJ1-1
TGCGCCAGCAGCCAAGGAGGGGGGGGCCAAGATACGCAGTATTTT	CASSQGGGGQDTQYF	few	TRBV4-1	-	TRBJ2-3
TGCAGTGCTAGAGATGTTGAGACCCAGTACTTC	CSARDVETQYF	many	TRBV20-1	-	TRBJ2-5
TGTGCCAGCAGTGAAGCCCCGCCGACATTTGCCTACGAGCAGTACTTC	CASSEAPPTFAYEQYF	-	TRBV2	-	TRBJ2-7
TGTGCCAGCAGTGAACTAGCGGGGCAGAGCACAGATACGCAGTATTTT	CASSELAGQSTDTQYF	-	TRBV2	TRBD2	TRBJ2-3
TGCAGTGCTAGACCCGCTAGCGGGACCGATACGCAGTATTTT	CSARPASGTDTQYF	many	TRBV20-1	TRBD2	TRBJ2-3
TGTGCCAGCAGGATACAAGAGACCCAGTACTTC	CASRIQETQYF	many	TRBV12-3/TRBV12-4	-	TRBJ2-5
TGCGCCAGCAGTGTGGCCGGGACCAATGAAAAACTGTTTTTT	CASSVAGTNEKLFF	many	TRBV5-1	-	TRBJ1-4
TGTGCCAGCAGTTTCCCGCGGACAGGGATCGGCAATCAGCCCCAGCATTTT	CASSFPRTGIGNQPQHF	few	TRBV28	TRBD1	TRBJ1-5
TGTGCCAGCAGCTCACAGGGGGCACAGCCCCAGCATTTT	CASSSQGAQPQHF	-	TRBV11-2	TRBD1	TRBJ1-5
TGTGCCAGCAGCCCTAGCACCCTCGGGGATACGCAGTATTTT	CASSPSTLGDTQYF	few	TRBV7-2	-	TRBJ2-3